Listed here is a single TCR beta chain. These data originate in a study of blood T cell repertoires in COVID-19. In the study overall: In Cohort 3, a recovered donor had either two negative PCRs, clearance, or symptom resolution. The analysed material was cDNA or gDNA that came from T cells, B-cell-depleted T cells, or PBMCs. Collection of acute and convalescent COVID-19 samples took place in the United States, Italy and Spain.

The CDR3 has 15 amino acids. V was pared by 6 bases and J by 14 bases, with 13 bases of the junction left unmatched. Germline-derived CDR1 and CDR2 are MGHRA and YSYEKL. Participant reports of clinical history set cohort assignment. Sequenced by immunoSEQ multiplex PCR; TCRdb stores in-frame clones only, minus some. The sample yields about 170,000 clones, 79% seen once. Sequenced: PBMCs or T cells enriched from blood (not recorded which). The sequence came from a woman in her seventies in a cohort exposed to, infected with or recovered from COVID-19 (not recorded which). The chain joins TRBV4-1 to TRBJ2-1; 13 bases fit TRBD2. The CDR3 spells CASRRLAGGFPVEFF. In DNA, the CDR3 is TGCGCCAGCAGGCGACTAGCGGGAGGATTCCCCGTGGAGTTCTTC.